This T cell receptor beta chain appears in the sequencing data of a study of blood T cell repertoires in COVID-19. Across the study: T cells, B-cell-depleted T cells, or PBMCs supplied cDNA or gDNA.

In terms of age and location, participants ranged from roughly 18 to 100 years and lived in approximately 24 US areas. Cohorts were based on clinical histories the participants reported. The V gene's germline CDR1 is MNHEY and CDR2 SVGAGI. V shed 0 bases and J shed 3 bases, with 12 bases lying between them. The CDR3 covers 15 residues. Data came from immunoSEQ multiplex PCR; TCRdb stores just in-frame clones and leaves some out. The table lists some 250,000 clones, around 85% of them singletons, with approximately 1.9% in the top ten. This clonotype originated in a woman aged 45-65 years who had recovered from COVID-19. The specimen was PBMCs or T cells enriched from blood (not recorded which). The chain combines TRBV6-5 with TRBJ2-7; D is perhaps TRBD1 (7 bases). CDR3 in DNA: TGTGCCAGCAGTTACTCGGAGGGGGCGCTCTACGAGCAGTACTTC. This translates into CASSYSEGALYEQYF.